Here is one T cell receptor (beta chain) with its context. Its antigen remains unidentified. A read error may produce the germline difference seen at one junction end. Time point meaning: pre-sensitization, week 0. Treatment here: therapeutic diphenylcyclopropenone sensitization with weekly scalp DPC. Non-pregnant alopecia patients aged 18 to 70, suitable for DPC therapy. TCRdb independently ran MiXCR on the RACE reads; one entry per CDR3 protein. Of 80,000 to 100,000 distinct CDR3 sequences listed, 9.6% were seen once; the top ten hold around 3.6%. CDR1 and CDR2 (germline): SGHVS, FNYEAQ. The CDR3 totals 16 residues. The entry originates in a study of human T cells and chemical hapten exposure. The wider study: The scalp of each patient received a weekly diphenylcyclopropenone dose for the full approximately 26-week study. The study, taken as a whole, reports: With DPC sensitization, TCRs exceeding 1 in 1000 frequency showed no change.

The sample here was whole blood, taken in connection with sensitization to the hapten diphenylcyclopropenone (DPC). This sequence was found in a woman between 35 and 50 years old with alopecia areata. Some clones in this sample may be carry-over from other donors' samples. The chain carries TRBV7-6 and TRBJ1-5, with 10 positions matching TRBD1. The CDR3 loop is CANSSGQGNSNQPQHF. CDR3 nucleotides: TGTGCCAACAGCTCGGGACAGGGGAATAGCAATCAGCCCCAGCATTTT.